The rows below give T cell receptor beta chains drawn from one sample of a study of T-cell reconstitution after alpha-beta-depleted transplantation in children. TCRdb redid the calling of the PCR reads with MiXCR, one entry per CDR3 protein. The sample carries under 250,000 distinct CDR3 sequences, approximately 24% recorded once. The sequencing used PBMCs, mostly from graft donor cells, collected 360 days after TCRalphabeta/CD19-depleted stem cell transplant. These receptor sequences come from a female patient aged 2 to 10 who had a stem cell transplant for congenital amegakaryocytic thrombocytopenia, so the T cells may come from the graft donor. CDR3s include the opening cysteine and the closing phenylalanine or tryptophan. Each record gives: CDR3 length, J gene, clone size, D gene, V gene, CDR3 DNA, CDR3 protein. A D gene is named only where the DNA matches it firmly. Only part of the rows carry a size: once, few, many, or a class if the clone is expanded.

CDR3 length: 16
J gene: TRBJ2-3
clone size: few
D gene: TRBD2
V gene: TRBV10-3
CDR3 DNA: TGTGCCATCAATGAGCGGGGGGCCTCTAGCACAGATACGCAGTATTTT
CDR3 protein: CAINERGASSTDTQYF

CDR3 length: 11
J gene: TRBJ2-3
clone size: few
D gene: .
V gene: TRBV12-3/TRBV12-4
CDR3 DNA: TGTGCCAGCAGTGAAATAGATACGCAGTATTTT
CDR3 protein: CASSEIDTQYF

CDR3 length: 18
J gene: TRBJ1-3
clone size: few
D gene: .
V gene: TRBV6-5
CDR3 DNA: TGTGCCAGCAGTTACTCGAGGGCAGCAGGTTTCTCTGGAAACACCATATATTTT
CDR3 protein: CASSYSRAAGFSGNTIYF

CDR3 length: 15
J gene: TRBJ2-5
clone size: .
D gene: TRBD1
V gene: TRBV5-4
CDR3 DNA: TGTGCCAGCAGAAACTACGGACAGGGCGGGGAGACCCAGTACTTC
CDR3 protein: CASRNYGQGGETQYF

CDR3 length: 15
J gene: TRBJ2-7
clone size: .
D gene: TRBD1
V gene: TRBV5-1
CDR3 DNA: TGCGCCAGCAGCCCCCACTCTCGGACAGGTAACGAGCAGTACTTC
CDR3 protein: CASSPHSRTGNEQYF

CDR3 length: 14
J gene: TRBJ2-2
clone size: .
D gene: .
V gene: TRBV11-2
CDR3 DNA: TGTGCCAGCAGCCAAACCGCGGGGTCCGGGGAGCTGTTTTTT
CDR3 protein: CASSQTAGSGELFF

CDR3 length: 16
J gene: TRBJ1-5
clone size: .
D gene: TRBD1
V gene: TRBV20-1
CDR3 DNA: TGCAGTGCTAGAGATAGGGGAAGGACAGGTAATCAGCCCCAGCATTTT
CDR3 protein: CSARDRGRTGNQPQHF

CDR3 length: 17
J gene: TRBJ2-5
clone size: .
D gene: TRBD2
V gene: TRBV20-1
CDR3 DNA: TGCAGTGCTAGAGATATAGGACTAGCGGGGTTCCAAGAGACCCAGTACTTC
CDR3 protein: CSARDIGLAGFQETQYF

CDR3 length: 14
J gene: TRBJ1-3
clone size: few
D gene: .
V gene: TRBV4-2
CDR3 DNA: TGTGCCAGCAGCCAATTTAAAGGGGCGGACACCATATATTTT
CDR3 protein: CASSQFKGADTIYF

CDR3 length: 13
J gene: TRBJ2-3
clone size: .
D gene: .
V gene: TRBV20-1
CDR3 DNA: TGCAGTGTCGGTACCCCGTACACAGATACGCAGTATTTT
CDR3 protein: CSVGTPYTDTQYF

CDR3 length: 15
J gene: TRBJ2-3
clone size: few
D gene: TRBD2
V gene: TRBV20-1
CDR3 DNA: TGCAGTGCTAGGACTAGCGGGAGAGTGGCAGATACGCAGTATTTT
CDR3 protein: CSARTSGRVADTQYF

CDR3 length: 15
J gene: TRBJ2-2
clone size: .
D gene: TRBD2
V gene: TRBV5-1
CDR3 DNA: TGCGCCAGCAGTGTGTTAGCGGGGAACACCGGGGAGCTGTTTTTT
CDR3 protein: CASSVLAGNTGELFF

CDR3 length: 15
J gene: TRBJ1-5
clone size: few
D gene: TRBD1
V gene: TRBV12-3/TRBV12-4
CDR3 DNA: TGTGCCAGCAGTTTTTTGGGACAGGGAGCCGGGCCCCAGCATTTT
CDR3 protein: CASSFLGQGAGPQHF

CDR3 length: 16
J gene: TRBJ2-5
clone size: many
D gene: TRBD2
V gene: TRBV5-1
CDR3 DNA: TGCGCCAGCAGCTTAGGAGTTAGCGGGATGGGAGAGACCCAGTACTTC
CDR3 protein: CASSLGVSGMGETQYF

CDR3 length: 15
J gene: TRBJ1-6
clone size: many
D gene: .
V gene: TRBV6-5
CDR3 DNA: TGTGCCAGCAGTTACTCGATTCGGATAAATTCACCCCTCCACTTT
CDR3 protein: CASSYSIRINSPLHF

CDR3 length: 16
J gene: TRBJ2-4
clone size: .
D gene: TRBD1
V gene: TRBV28
CDR3 DNA: TGTGCCAGCAGTTTATTGGGGGACAGTGCCAAAAACATTCAGTACTTC
CDR3 protein: CASSLLGDSAKNIQYF

CDR3 length: 16
J gene: TRBJ2-7
clone size: .
D gene: TRBD2
V gene: TRBV12-3/TRBV12-4
CDR3 DNA: TGTGCCAGCAGTCATCGGACTAGCGGACACTTGGACGAGCAGTACTTC
CDR3 protein: CASSHRTSGHLDEQYF

CDR3 length: 16
J gene: TRBJ1-1
clone size: .
D gene: .
V gene: TRBV21-1
CDR3 DNA: TGTGCCAGCAGCAAACCCCTGAGGGGGAAGAGCACTGAAGCTTTCTTT
CDR3 protein: CASSKPLRGKSTEAFF

CDR3 length: 15
J gene: TRBJ2-7
clone size: .
D gene: TRBD2
V gene: TRBV6-5
CDR3 DNA: TGTGCCAGCAGTTACTCCGGGACTAGCGTCTACGAGCAGTACTTC
CDR3 protein: CASSYSGTSVYEQYF

CDR3 length: 14
J gene: TRBJ2-3
clone size: few
D gene: .
V gene: TRBV7-8
CDR3 DNA: TGTGCCAGCAGCTTAGCGCGGGTAACAGATACGCAGTATTTT
CDR3 protein: CASSLARVTDTQYF